This entry lists 27 T cell receptor beta chains sequenced from one sample in a study of shared clonotypes between healthy human individuals. Assay used: immunoSEQ multiplex PCR; TCRdb lists only in-frame clones, some missing. This sample yields about 470,000 clones, of which around 75% are seen a single time; approximately 13% belongs to the top ten. The sequenced material came from PBMCs. These receptors were taken from a woman in her 40s in good health. Some clones in this sample may be carry-over from other donors' samples.

The V and J genes are TRBV30 and TRBJ1-6, with 12 nucleotides matching TRBD1. The J segment lost 4 bases and the V segment lost 4 bases, leaving 8 bases of the junction unmatched. This CDR3 comprises 17 residues. CDR1 and CDR2 (germline): GTSNPN, SVGIG (reference sequence). This CDR3 reads CAWTAGTGGAYNSPLHF. In DNA form, the CDR3 reads TGTGCCTGGACCGCCGGGACAGGGGGCGCGTATAATTCACCCCTCCACTTT.

About this clone itself: Distinct nucleotide sequences in the sample also encode this CDR3. The chain recombines TRBV7-9 with TRBJ2-7; tentatively, D is TRBD1 (6 bases). The CDR3 consists of 12 residues. The germline V and J ends were trimmed by 5 bases and 4 bases, with 9 bases remaining between them. In germline, CDR1 is SEHNR, CDR2 FQNEAQ (reference sequence). CDR3: CASSHTGYEQYF. The CDR3 DNA follows: TGTGCCAGCAGCCACACAGGGTACGAGCAGTACTTC.

This clone was seen more than once but under ten times. The rearrangement links TRBV7-9 to TRBJ2-1; D not certain. CDR1 and CDR2 from the germline V gene are SEHNR and FQNEAQ (reference sequence). CDR3 length: 13 amino acids. The V end was cut by 3 bases, the J end by 6 bases, with 9 bases between. The CDR3 protein is CASSFDGFNEQFF. CDR3 coding DNA: TGTGCCAGCAGCTTCGACGGATTCAATGAGCAGTTCTTC.

This clone was seen a single time. The chain recombines TRBV6-5 with TRBJ2-6; no clear D gene. The CDR3 is 12 amino acids. Trimming pared 4 bases from V and 2 bases from J, leaving 0 bases between. Germline V CDR1 and CDR2: MNHEY, SVGAGI. CDR3 nucleotides: TGTGCCAGCAGTTCTGGGGCCAACGTCCTGACTTTC. This translates into CASSSGANVLTF.

This clone was counted once. V and J are TRBV18 and TRBJ1-2, with 8 bases identical to TRBD1. The CDR3 has 15 amino acids. CDR1 is KGHSH and CDR2 is LQKENI in the germline V gene. V shed 0 bases, J shed 8 bases, and the junction held 8 bases outside the gene matches. CDR3 loop: CASSPPGDRGEGYTF. CDR3 nucleotides: TGTGCCAGCTCACCACCGGGTGACAGGGGAGAAGGCTACACCTTC.

The genes are TRBV19 and TRBJ2-5; 8 bases fit TRBD1. The J call is doubtful: the DNA matches TRBJ2-7 better. The CDR3 has 14 residues. Germline assignment: CDR1 LNHDA and CDR2 SQIVND (reference sequence). The CDR3 nucleotides are TGTGCCAGTAGTATCCGGACAGGGAATTACGAGCAGTACTTC. Its protein product is CASSIRTGNYEQYF.

This chain uses TRBV5-4 with TRBJ1-2, with TRBD1 identical over 10 bases. The CDR3 loop spans 13 amino acids. Germline V gives CDR1 SGHNT, CDR2 YYREEE (reference sequence). The trim removed 4 bases at V and 7 bases at J, leaving 4 bases unmatched. The CDR3 here is CASSQRQGAGYTF. The CDR3 region has the DNA TGTGCCAGCAGCCAACGACAGGGGGCTGGCTACACCTTC.

V is TRBV13 and J is TRBJ1-1; no definite D call. V lost 5 bases and J 1 base, leaving 11 bases between the germline ends. The CDR3 covers 14 residues. CDR1 PRHDT and CDR2 FYEKMQ come from the germline V gene (reference sequence). DNA of the CDR3: TGTGCCAGCAGCCCGCGGGGAGGGAACACTGAAGCTTTCTTT. It is translated as CASSPRGGNTEAFF.

CDR3 sequence: CASSINLATGELFF. CDR3 bases: TGTGCCAGCAGCATAAATCTAGCGACGGGGGAGCTGTTTTTT. The genes are TRBV11-2 and TRBJ2-2, with D perhaps matching TRBD2 (6 bases). This CDR3 contains 14 residues. Trimming pared 5 bases from V and 8 bases from J, leaving 15 bases between. Germline values: CDR1 SGHAT, CDR2 FQNNGV.

The rearrangement joins TRBV5-1 to TRBJ1-1; TRBD1 might be the D (5 bases). The CDR3 is 14 residues long. The V end was cut by 2 bases, the J end by 1 base, with 9 bases between. Per germline, CDR1 SGHRS and CDR2 YFSETQ. CDR3 residues: CASSFQGENTEAFF. CDR3 bases: TGCGCCAGCAGCTTTCAGGGCGAGAACACTGAAGCTTTCTTT.

V usage is TRBV6-4 and J usage is TRBJ2-1; TRBD2 agrees at 10 bases. V lost 5 bases to trimming and J lost 4 bases; unmatched junction nucleotides: 5. The CDR3 is 15 residues long. Germline V lookup: CDR1 MRHNA, CDR2 SNTAGT. CDR3 protein: CASSPTTSGYNEQFF. For the CDR3, the DNA is TGTGCCAGCAGTCCAACGACTAGCGGGTACAATGAGCAGTTCTTC.

V and J are TRBV30 and TRBJ1-4, with 7 bases lining up with TRBD1. The germline V gene encodes CDR1 GTSNPN and CDR2 SVGIG (reference sequence). The CDR3 is 15 amino acids. Trimming removed 2 bases from V and 4 bases from J; junction bases left unmatched: 7. CDR3 sequence: CAWSYRGPLNEKLFF. DNA of the CDR3: TGTGCCTGGAGTTACAGGGGACCCCTTAATGAAAAACTGTTTTTT.

The chain joins TRBV19 to TRBJ1-5, with D perhaps matching TRBD1 (6 bases). In germline, CDR1 is LNHDA, CDR2 SQIVND (reference sequence). The CDR3 covers 16 residues. Trimming left V 5 bases short and J 3 bases short, with 17 bases between. CDR3 amino acids: CASSPRPGEDNQPQHF. CDR3 in DNA: TGTGCCAGTAGTCCCCGCCCAGGGGAGGACAATCAGCCCCAGCATTTT.

Concerning this clone itself: One base separates it from a far larger clone, so it is likely a read error. Other nucleotide sequences from this sample produce the same CDR3. CDR3 in amino acids: CACRQGAPFYGYTF. The CDR3 DNA reads as TGTGCCTGTAGACAGGGGGCCCCCTTCTATGGCTACACATTC. The chain links TRBV30 to TRBJ1-2, with 10 positions matching TRBD1. The CDR3 has 14 residues. Germline V gene sequence: CDR1 GTSNPN, CDR2 SVGIG (reference sequence).

There are a few counts of this clone. The chain combines TRBV28 with TRBJ2-6; 7 bases fit TRBD1. V lost 3 bases to trimming and J lost 0 bases; unmatched junction nucleotides: 8. Germline lookup yields CDR1 MDHEN and CDR2 SYDVKM. The CDR3 is 18 residues long. The CDR3 DNA reads as TGTGCCAGCAGTTTCTTTGGGACAGCCCCCTCTGGGGCCAACGTCCTGACTTTC. Amino acid sequence: CASSFFGTAPSGANVLTF.

This clone was picked up a small number of times. The chain has TRBV19 and TRBJ2-7; D is possibly TRBD1 or TRBD2 (5 bases each). V was cut by 5 bases and J by 2 bases, with 13 bases left in between. The CDR3 loop spans 14 amino acids. Germline-derived CDR1 and CDR2 are LNHDA and SQIVND (reference sequence). CDR3 protein: CASSSSGQTYEQYF. The CDR3 nucleotides are TGTGCCAGTAGTTCGAGCGGACAAACCTACGAGCAGTACTTC.

The gene calls are TRBV6-5 and TRBJ2-2; tentatively, D is TRBD1 (6 bases). The CDR3 runs to 14 residues. Germline V CDR1 and CDR2: MNHEY, SVGAGI. Trimming cost V 5 bases and J 7 bases, with 14 bases left between them. CDR3 amino acids: CASSPRPGHGELFF. CDR3 DNA: TGTGCCAGCAGTCCGAGACCGGGACACGGGGAGCTGTTTTTT.

This clone has only one observation. This chain uses TRBV4-3 with TRBJ2-7; 8 bases are shared with TRBD1. In germline, CDR1 is LGHNA, CDR2 YSLEER. The CDR3 loop spans 15 amino acids. V shed 1 base, J shed 9 bases, and the junction held 11 bases outside the gene matches. CDR3 sequence: CASSQGPRQGNGQYF. CDR3 DNA: TGCGCCAGCAGCCAAGGACCTCGACAGGGGAACGGGCAGTACTTC.

V and J are TRBV5-1 and TRBJ2-1; D not resolved. This CDR3 has 15 amino acids. Trimming pared 0 bases from V and 3 bases from J, leaving 10 bases between. Germline assignment: CDR1 SGHRS and CDR2 YFSETQ. CDR3 region: CASSLEAVIYNEQFF. The CDR3 region has the DNA TGCGCCAGCAGCTTGGAGGCGGTGATCTACAATGAGCAGTTCTTC.

The sample holds a few counts of this clone. The CDR3 sequence: CAITDRGNYGYTF. The CDR3 DNA sequence: TGTGCCATCACCGACAGGGGAAACTATGGCTACACCTTC. V usage is TRBV10-3 and J usage is TRBJ1-2, with 8 positions matching TRBD1. V shed 7 bases and J 2 bases; nucleotides not matched to a gene: 3. The germline CDR1 and CDR2 sequences are ENHRY and SYGVKD. The CDR3 has 13 amino acids.

The rearrangement links TRBV28 to TRBJ1-2; possibly TRBD1 for D (5 bases). V was pared by 6 bases and J by 4 bases, with 15 bases between. Germline CDR1 and CDR2: MDHEN and SYDVKM. This CDR3 has 14 amino acids. The DNA of the CDR3 is TGTGCCAGCAGCCTCAACCTGGGGGGCTATGGCTACACCTTC. Translated: CASSLNLGGYGYTF.

This clone was seen once. At the DNA level, this CDR3 is encoded by other sequences in the same sample as well. The chain uses TRBV6-5 and TRBJ1-5, with 7 bases identical to TRBD1. V gave up 6 bases and J gave up 5 bases; unmatched junction bases: 4. Germline CDR1 MNHEY, CDR2 SVGAGI. This CDR3 region has 13 residues. The CDR3 DNA follows: TGTGCCAGCAGCCGTGACAGGGATCAGCCCCAGCATTTT. This gives the protein CASSRDRDQPQHF.

V gene TRBV6-5 combines with J gene TRBJ2-1; no definite D call. Germline assignment: CDR1 MNHEY and CDR2 SVGAGI. The CDR3 sequence is 13 residues long. V dropped 0 bases and J dropped 4 bases, with 4 bases sitting between them. The CDR3 protein is CASSYSKYNEQFF. Written as DNA, the CDR3 is TGTGCCAGCAGTTACTCGAAGTACAATGAGCAGTTCTTC.

This clone was counted once. The chain carries TRBV18 and TRBJ2-1; D is undetermined. Trimming took off 3 bases at V and 8 bases at J, with 14 bases between the two ends. Germline V lookup: CDR1 KGHSH, CDR2 LQKENI. The CDR3 sequence is 14 residues long. The CDR3 is CASSPGFRIDEQFF. CDR3 DNA sequence: TGTGCCAGCTCACCTGGGTTCAGGATCGATGAGCAGTTCTTC.

This clone showed up just once. This chain connects TRBV27 to TRBJ2-6; D may correspond to TRBD1 or TRBD2 (5 bases each). This CDR3 spans 14 amino acids. From germline, CDR1 is MNHEY and CDR2 SMNVEV (reference sequence). V lost 6 bases to trimming and J lost 2 bases, with 8 bases between them. CDR3 nucleotide sequence: TGTGCCAGCAGGAGGGGTCCTGGGGCCAACGTCCTGACTTTC. Protein sequence: CASRRGPGANVLTF.

The rearrangement links TRBV10-3 to TRBJ1-3, with D perhaps matching TRBD1 (6 bases). Germline assignment: CDR1 ENHRY and CDR2 SYGVKD. V was trimmed by 4 bases and J by 3 bases, leaving 7 bases between them. This CDR3 has 13 residues. The DNA for the CDR3 is TGTGCCATCAGTGGACAGGTTGGAAACACCATATATTTT. Translated, it gives CAISGQVGNTIYF.

The genes are TRBV29-1 and TRBJ2-5; no reliable D call. The CDR3 runs 13 residues. Deletions cut 4 bases from V and 0 bases from J, with 9 bases between. Germline CDR1 reads SQVTM; CDR2 reads ANQGSEA. DNA for the CDR3: TGCAGCGTTGGGGCGGTAAACCAAGAGACCCAGTACTTC. The encoded protein is CSVGAVNQETQYF.